This entry lists 10 T cell receptor beta chains sequenced from one sample in a study of T cells in Graves' hyperthyroidism and ophthalmopathy. Authors of the study amplified TCR beta CDR3 regions from RNA transcripts. HTBI primers were used for first-round RT-PCR of the TCR CDR3. From the multiplex PCR reads, TCRdb called clonotypes with MiXCR, one entry per CDR3 protein. Seen here are some 600,000 distinct CDR3 sequences, about 45% observed once, and the top ten hold approximately 8.2%. What was sequenced was peripheral blood or thyroid tissue (not recorded which). These receptor sequences come from a woman aged 18 to 35 with Graves' hyperthyroidism.

This chain uses TRBV10-3 with TRBJ2-5; maybe TRBD1 (5 bases). CDR1 ENHRY and CDR2 SYGVKD come from the germline V gene. V was clipped by 4 bases and J by 2 bases, with 11 bases between them. The CDR3 length is 14 residues. CDR3 nucleotide sequence: TGTGCCATCAGTGGGGGCACTGTGCAAGAGACCCAGTACTTC. It translates to CAISGGTVQETQYF.

This clonotype was seen a handful of times. The chain has TRBV6-1 and TRBJ2-7; 7 bases line up with TRBD1. V was pared by 4 bases and J by 3 bases, with 3 bases of the junction left unmatched. The CDR3 covers 13 residues. Germline lookup yields CDR1 MNHNS and CDR2 SASEGT. CDR3 protein: CASSVGTDYEQYF. The CDR3 DNA reads as TGTGCCAGCAGTGTTGGGACAGACTACGAGCAGTACTTC.

This chain uses TRBV5-1 with TRBJ2-1, with a tentative D call TRBD1 (6 bases). The germline V gene has CDR1 SGHRS and CDR2 YFSETQ. V shed 6 bases and J shed 6 bases, with 10 bases lying between them. This CDR3 contains 12 residues. The CDR3 nucleotides read TGCGCCAGCACGACGGACAGCAATGAGCAGTTCTTC. Amino acid sequence: CASTTDSNEQFF.

This clonotype was found a few times. The V and J genes are TRBV25-1 and TRBJ1-1; TRBD1 agrees at 9 bases. Per germline, CDR1 MGHDK and CDR2 SYGVNS. The CDR3 totals 14 residues. Germline trimming cut 4 bases from V and 4 bases from J; bases unmatched to any gene: 4. The CDR3 DNA sequence: TGTGCCAGCAGTGCGGAGGACAGGGGCACTGAAGCTTTCTTT. It encodes CASSAEDRGTEAFF.

The chain links TRBV25-1 to TRBJ2-5; D unresolved. The length of the CDR3 is 13 residues. The V end was cut by 0 bases, the J end by 2 bases, with 4 bases between. Germline CDR1 reads MGHDK; CDR2 reads SYGVNS. CDR3 amino acids: CASSEYGQETQYF. The DNA for the CDR3 is TGTGCCAGCAGTGAATATGGACAAGAGACCCAGTACTTC.

The chain carries TRBV20-1 and TRBJ2-5; 10 bases map to TRBD1. The J segment lost 9 bases and the V segment lost 4 bases, leaving 2 bases of the junction unmatched. Germline CDR1 is DFQATT and CDR2 is SNEGSKA (reference sequence). There are 11 residues in the CDR3. CDR3 region: CSANGQGAQYF. The DNA of the CDR3 is TGCAGTGCTAACGGACAGGGGGCCCAGTACTTC.

The chain combines TRBV7-2 with TRBJ2-5, with no clear D. Per germline, CDR1 SGHTA and CDR2 FQGNSA. The CDR3 contains 14 residues. The V gene lost 1 base and the J gene lost 9 bases, with 15 bases spanning the gap. The CDR3 region has the DNA TGTGCCAGCAGCTTAGTTGTCTCATGGGGTCCCCAGTACTTC. Its protein product is CASSLVVSWGPQYF. The variable domain in full, completed from reference TRBV7-2 and TRBJ2-5, reads GAGVSQSPSNKVTEKGKDVELRCDPISGHTALYWYRQSLGQGLEFLIYFQGNSAPDKSGLPSDRFSAERTGGSVSTLTIQRTQQEDSAVYLCASSLVVSWGPQYFGPGTRLLVL.

The chain joins TRBV25-1 to TRBJ1-2; D gene uncertain. The germline V gene encodes CDR1 MGHDK and CDR2 SYGVNS. CDR3 length: 13 residues. Trimming cost V 5 bases and J 8 bases, with 15 bases left between them. CDR3 protein: CASSYYPVRGYTF. The CDR3 DNA sequence: TGTGCCAGCAGTTATTACCCGGTCAGGGGCTACACCTTC.

This chain connects TRBV19 to TRBJ1-3; D uncertain. The CDR3 contains 14 residues. Germline V gene data show CDR1 as LNHDA and CDR2 as SQIVND (reference sequence). The germline V and J ends were trimmed by 4 bases and 0 bases, with 7 bases remaining between them. The CDR3 here is CASSKESSGNTIYF. The CDR3, as DNA: TGTGCCAGTAGTAAGGAGAGCTCTGGAAACACCATATATTTT.

The genes are TRBV10-3 and TRBJ2-5; tentative D call: TRBD1 (5 bases). The V end lost 3 bases, the J end lost 2 bases, and 10 bases lay between the germline ends. In germline, CDR1 is ENHRY, CDR2 SYGVKD. The CDR3 runs to 14 residues. CDR3 sequence: CAISDSGMQETQYF. In DNA form, the CDR3 reads TGTGCCATCAGTGATTCAGGGATGCAAGAGACCCAGTACTTC.